This T cell receptor beta chain was captured in a study of T cells in Graves' hyperthyroidism and ophthalmopathy. General observations from the study: Blood shared most expanded thyroid clonotypes above 0.001.

As concerns this clonotype: Its target is unknown.

Germline loops: CDR1 SGHVS, CDR2 FNYEAQ. J was trimmed by 6 bases and V by 3 bases; bases with no gene match: 4. The length of the CDR3 is 13 residues. Using RNA transcripts as the source, TCR beta CDR3 regions were amplified. During a first-round RT-PCR of the TCR CDR3, the HTBI primer set was used. TCRdb re-derived calls from the multiplex PCR reads in MiXCR, one entry per CDR3 protein. The sample consists of roughly 500,000 distinct CDR3 sequences, approximately 24% of them appearing once. This sequence originates from a woman aged 25 to 45 with Graves' ophthalmopathy. Material for sequencing was blood. This chain links TRBV7-6 with TRBJ2-7, with 8 bases identical to TRBD2. Written as DNA, the CDR3 is TGTGCCAGCAGCTTCGGGGGGGCGTTCGAGCAGTACTTC. This sequence encodes CASSFGGAFEQYF.